These 9 T cell receptor beta chains came from one sample sequenced in a study of PD-L1 blockade in urothelial cancer. Clones were sequenced by immunoSEQ multiplex PCR, and TCRdb holds only the in-frame ones, with some missing. The sample records 75,000 to 95,000 clones, 85% to 95% being singletons. Described time point: peripheral blood 6 weeks after treatment start. Here the sequenced sample was PBMCs, taken around atezolizumab (anti-PD-L1) treatment. These TCRs come from a woman aged 80 or older with urothelial cancer.

This sequence joins TRBV19 and TRBJ1-4; D might be TRBD1 (5 bases). This CDR3 comprises 17 residues. CDR1 and CDR2 from the germline V gene are LNHDA and SQIVND (reference sequence). Trimming left V 7 bases short and J 0 bases short, with 18 bases between. The CDR3 spells CASTVGVRLATNEKLFF. The CDR3 DNA is TGTGCCAGTACGGTAGGGGTTAGGCTTGCAACTAATGAAAAACTGTTTTTT.

The chain employs TRBV5-1 and TRBJ2-5, with D hard to call. This CDR3 comprises 13 residues. Germline CDR1 and CDR2: SGHRS and YFSETQ. Trimming left V 0 bases short and J 4 bases short, with 7 bases between. CDR3 protein: CASSLGPGETQYF. The CDR3 nucleotides read TGCGCCAGCAGCTTGGGGCCAGGAGAGACCCAGTACTTC. The variable domain in full, with the rest retrieved from reference TRBV5-1 and TRBJ2-5, is KAGVTQTPRYLIKTRGQQVTLSCSPISGHRSVSWYQQTPGQGLQFLFEYFSETQRNKGNFPGRFSGRQFSNSRSEMNVSTLELGDSALYLCASSLGPGETQYFGPGTRLLVL.

The chain joins TRBV2 to TRBJ2-1; the D gene is possibly TRBD2 (6 bases). The germline V gene has CDR1 SNHLY and CDR2 FYNNEI. The CDR3 loop spans 15 amino acids. Between the trimmed V and J ends, which lost 6 bases and 8 bases, there was a span of 20 bases. The CDR3 here is CASSPTSLGSDEQFF. CDR3 bases: TGTGCCAGCAGCCCAACTAGCTTGGGGTCAGATGAGCAGTTCTTC.

This chain uses TRBV18 with TRBJ2-3; perhaps TRBD1 as D (6 bases). With 3 bases removed from V and 2 bases from J, the gap between germline ends came to 12 bases. The CDR3 is made up of 15 amino acids. Germline CDR1 reads KGHSH; CDR2 reads LQKENI. The CDR3 is CASSPAGANTDTQYF. Written as DNA, the CDR3 is TGTGCCAGCTCACCGGCAGGGGCCAACACAGATACGCAGTATTTT.

The rearrangement joins TRBV6-5 to TRBJ1-1, with D perhaps TRBD1 (5 bases). CDR3 length equals 14 residues. Germline assignment: CDR1 MNHEY and CDR2 SVGAGI. The V gene lost 0 bases and the J gene lost 4 bases, with 9 bases spanning the gap. CDR3 bases: TGTGCCAGCAGTTACTCCCTGGACATCACTGAAGCTTTCTTT. It codes for CASSYSLDITEAFF.

The J gene is TRBJ1-1, the V gene TRBV28; perhaps TRBD1 as D (6 bases). The CDR3 is 17 amino acids. The ends were cut back, 2 bases at V and 5 bases at J, with 21 bases in the middle. Per the germline V gene, CDR1 is MDHEN and CDR2 is SYDVKM. For the CDR3, the DNA is TGTGCCAGCAGTTTACCGGCGGGCAGGGGAAGGAGGACTGAAGCTTTCTTT. Amino acid sequence: CASSLPAGRGRRTEAFF.

This clone showed up just once. The chain uses TRBV5-4 and TRBJ2-3; D could derive from TRBD1 or TRBD2 (6 bases each). The CDR3 has 15 amino acids. Germline lookup yields CDR1 SGHNT and CDR2 YYREEE (reference sequence). Trimming took off 4 bases at V and 1 base at J, with 13 bases between the two ends. The CDR3, as DNA: TGTGCCAGCAGCCTGGGGGGCCCTGGCACAGATACGCAGTATTTT. Translated: CASSLGGPGTDTQYF.

The chain links TRBV19 to TRBJ1-1, with a tentative D call TRBD1 (6 bases). The CDR3 runs 12 residues. Trimming cost V 3 bases and J 5 bases, with 7 bases left between them. CDR1 and CDR2 from the germline V gene are LNHDA and SQIVND (reference sequence). The CDR3 DNA reads TGTGCCAGTAGTATCCAGGGGACTGAAGCTTTCTTT. This sequence encodes CASSIQGTEAFF.

The CDR3 DNA reads as TGCGCCAGCGGCCCCGGGACAGGGGAAACTGAAGCTTTCTTT. It codes for CASGPGTGETEAFF. The V gene is TRBV10-1, the J gene TRBJ1-1, with 10 bases aligning to TRBD1. This CDR3 is built from 14 residues. V lost 8 bases and J lost 5; bases outside the gene matches: 8. Germline values: CDR1 WNHNN, CDR2 SYGVQD (reference sequence).